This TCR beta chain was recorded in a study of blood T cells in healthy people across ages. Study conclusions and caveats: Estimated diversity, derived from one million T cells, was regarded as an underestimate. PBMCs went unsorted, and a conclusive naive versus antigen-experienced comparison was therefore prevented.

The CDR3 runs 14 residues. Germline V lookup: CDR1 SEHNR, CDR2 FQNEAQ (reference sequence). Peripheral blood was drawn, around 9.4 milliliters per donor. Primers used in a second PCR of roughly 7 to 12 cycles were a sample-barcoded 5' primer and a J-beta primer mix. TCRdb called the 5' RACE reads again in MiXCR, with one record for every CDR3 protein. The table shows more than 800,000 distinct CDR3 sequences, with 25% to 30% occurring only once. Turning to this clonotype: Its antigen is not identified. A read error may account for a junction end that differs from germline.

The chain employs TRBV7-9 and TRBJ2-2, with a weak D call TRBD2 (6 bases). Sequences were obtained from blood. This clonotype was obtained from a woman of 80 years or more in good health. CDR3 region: CASSLATNTGGLFF. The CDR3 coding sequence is TGTGCCAGCAGCTTGGCTACGAACACCGGGGGGCTGTTTTTT.